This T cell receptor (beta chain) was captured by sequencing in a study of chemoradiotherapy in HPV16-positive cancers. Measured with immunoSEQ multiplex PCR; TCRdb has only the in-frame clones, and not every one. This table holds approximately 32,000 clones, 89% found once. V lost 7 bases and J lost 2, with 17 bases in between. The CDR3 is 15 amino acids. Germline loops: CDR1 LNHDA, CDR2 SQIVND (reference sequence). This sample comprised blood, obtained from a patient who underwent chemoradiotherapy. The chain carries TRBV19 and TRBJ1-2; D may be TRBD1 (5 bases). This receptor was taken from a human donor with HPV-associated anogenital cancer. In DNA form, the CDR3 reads TGTGCCAGTATTCGGGAAGGGACGGGAAACTATGGCTACACCTTC. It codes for CASIREGTGNYGYTF.